Listed below are T cell receptor beta chains from one sample, sequenced in a study of control samples from healthy donors and cancer patients. Produced via immunoSEQ multiplex PCR; TCRdb's table is partial and in-frame only. This table holds 150,000 to 200,000 clones. Input material: blood. These receptors all stem from a woman in her 30s in good health. Both conserved end residues are part of each CDR3. Fields, in order: J gene, V gene, CDR3 protein.

TRBJ1-2 | TRBV5-4 | CASSFGTSLEHTF
TRBJ1-1 | TRBV27 | CASSLGRGGNTEAFF
TRBJ1-1 | TRBV19 | CASSIGVQGFLFF
TRBJ2-2 | TRBV9 | CASSLRTGELFF
TRBJ1-2 | TRBV7-8 | CASSLDRAYGYTF
TRBJ1-1 | TRBV5-1 | CASSLAGGYTEAFF
TRBJ2-1 | TRBV6-5 | CASSYPTGSRNNEQFF
TRBJ1-4 | TRBV6-6 | CATKIGNHEKLFF
TRBJ2-2 | TRBV9 | CASSVEGGHTGELFF
TRBJ1-5 | TRBV5-8 | CASSPGWGNQPQHF
TRBJ2-7 | TRBV18 | CASSPRGGSYEQYF
TRBJ1-2 | TRBV15 | CATSRDYGYTF
TRBJ1-2 | TRBV27 | CASSSRTGGGLSYTF
TRBJ2-1 | TRBV7-8 | CASSVSGGENSYNEQFF
TRBJ1-6 | TRBV10-3 | CAITEGTGSPLHF
TRBJ2-7 | TRBV9 | CASSFSPGQGGYEQYF
TRBJ1-2 | TRBV28 | CASFMGPGSYYGYTF
TRBJ1-4 | TRBV10-1 | CASSENRLNEKLFF
TRBJ2-7 | TRBV5-4 | CASSTARGSSFYEQYF
TRBJ1-6 | TRBV7-9 | CASSLADGGSPLHF
TRBJ1-3 | TRBV18 | CASSTGTSGNTIYF
TRBJ2-3 | TRBV6-2/TRBV6-3 | CASTPGSGVYTDTQYF
TRBJ1-1 | TRBV12-3/TRBV12-4 | CASSLALNTEAFF
TRBJ2-7 | TRBV15 | CATSRDIGEQYF
TRBJ1-6 | TRBV18 | CASSQDRSSYNSPLHF
TRBJ1-2 | TRBV7-9 | CASSRTGNYGYTF
TRBJ1-6 | TRBV4-3 | CASSQDRDFYNSPLHF
TRBJ1-4 | TRBV19 | CASSMGGGLNEKLFF
TRBJ1-6 | TRBV6-5 | CASSYDREFGSPLHF
TRBJ2-7 | TRBV18 | CASSPMGQGPYEQYF
TRBJ2-5 | TRBV6-5 | CASSQGSAQYF
TRBJ1-5 | TRBV27 | CASSLLPGNSNQPQHF
TRBJ1-2 | TRBV6-2/TRBV6-3 | CASSDPTYGGYTF
TRBJ1-5 | TRBV12-3/TRBV12-4 | CASSFDRAQHF
TRBJ1-5 | TRBV5-5 | CASSGGGGQPQHF
TRBJ1-1 | TRBV5-1 | CASSAPKNTEAFF
TRBJ2-5 | TRBV15 | CATSRGQETQYF
TRBJ2-3 | TRBV19 | CASSNTDTQYF